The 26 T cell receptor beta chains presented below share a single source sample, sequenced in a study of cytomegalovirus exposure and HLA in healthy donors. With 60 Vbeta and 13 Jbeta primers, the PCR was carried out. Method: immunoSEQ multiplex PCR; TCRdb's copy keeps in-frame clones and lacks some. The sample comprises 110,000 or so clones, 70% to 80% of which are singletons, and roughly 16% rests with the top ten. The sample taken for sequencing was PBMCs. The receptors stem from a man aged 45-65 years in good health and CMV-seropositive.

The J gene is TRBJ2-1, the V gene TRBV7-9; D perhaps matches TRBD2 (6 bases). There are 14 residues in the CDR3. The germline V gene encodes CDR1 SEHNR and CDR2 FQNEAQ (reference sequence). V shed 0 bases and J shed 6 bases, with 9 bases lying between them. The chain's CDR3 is CASSLARDVNEQFF. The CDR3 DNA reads TGTGCCAGCAGCTTAGCGCGGGACGTCAATGAGCAGTTCTTC.

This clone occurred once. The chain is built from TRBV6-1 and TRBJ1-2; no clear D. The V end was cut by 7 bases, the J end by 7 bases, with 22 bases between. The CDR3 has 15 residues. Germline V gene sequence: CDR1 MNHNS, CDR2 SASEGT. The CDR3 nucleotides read TGTGCCAGCAATCAAGATGAGAGGGTCCGAGGTGGCTACACCTTC. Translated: CASNQDERVRGGYTF.

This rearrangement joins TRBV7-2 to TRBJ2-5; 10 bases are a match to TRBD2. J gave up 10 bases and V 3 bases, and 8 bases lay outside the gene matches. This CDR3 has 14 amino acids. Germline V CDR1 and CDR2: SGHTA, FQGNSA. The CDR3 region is CASSFSGGSQVQYF. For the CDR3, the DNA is TGTGCCAGCAGCTTTAGCGGGGGGTCCCAGGTCCAGTACTTC.

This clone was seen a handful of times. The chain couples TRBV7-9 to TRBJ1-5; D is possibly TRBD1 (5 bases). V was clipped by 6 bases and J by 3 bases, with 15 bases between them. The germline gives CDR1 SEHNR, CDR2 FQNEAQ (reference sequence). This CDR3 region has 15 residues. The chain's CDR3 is CASSSSDSHNQPQHF. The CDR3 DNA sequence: TGTGCCAGCAGTTCCTCTGACAGCCACAATCAGCCCCAGCATTTT. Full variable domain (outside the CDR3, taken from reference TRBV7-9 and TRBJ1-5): DTGVSQNPRHKITKRGQNVTFRCDPISEHNRLYWYRQTLGQGPEFLTYFQNEAQLEKSRLLSDRFSAERPKGSFSTLEIQRTEQGDSAMYLCASSSSDSHNQPQHFGDGTRLSIL.

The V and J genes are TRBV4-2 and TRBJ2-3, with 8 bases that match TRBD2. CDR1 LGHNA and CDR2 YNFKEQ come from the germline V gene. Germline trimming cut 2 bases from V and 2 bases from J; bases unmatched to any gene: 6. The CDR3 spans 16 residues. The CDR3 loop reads CASSQLAGGYTDTQYF. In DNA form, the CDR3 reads TGTGCCAGCAGCCAACTTGCGGGGGGATACACAGATACGCAGTATTTT.

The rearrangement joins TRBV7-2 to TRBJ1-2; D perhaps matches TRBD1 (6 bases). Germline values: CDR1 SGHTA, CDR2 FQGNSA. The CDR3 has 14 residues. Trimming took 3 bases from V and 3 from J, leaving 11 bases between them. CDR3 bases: TGTGCCAGCAGCTTTCGCCCAGGGGACTATGGCTACACCTTC. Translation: CASSFRPGDYGYTF.

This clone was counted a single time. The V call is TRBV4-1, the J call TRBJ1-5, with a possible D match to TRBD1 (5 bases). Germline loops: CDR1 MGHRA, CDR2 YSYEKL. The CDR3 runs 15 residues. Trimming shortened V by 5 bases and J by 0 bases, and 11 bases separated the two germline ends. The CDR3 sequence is CASSYDSYSNQPQHF. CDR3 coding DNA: TGCGCCAGCAGCTACGACAGTTATAGCAATCAGCCCCAGCATTTT.

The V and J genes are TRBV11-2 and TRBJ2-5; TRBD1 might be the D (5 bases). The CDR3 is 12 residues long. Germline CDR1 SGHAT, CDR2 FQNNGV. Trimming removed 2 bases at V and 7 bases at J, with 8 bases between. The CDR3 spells CASSLQGVTQYF. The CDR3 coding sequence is TGTGCCAGCAGCTTACAAGGGGTGACCCAGTACTTC.

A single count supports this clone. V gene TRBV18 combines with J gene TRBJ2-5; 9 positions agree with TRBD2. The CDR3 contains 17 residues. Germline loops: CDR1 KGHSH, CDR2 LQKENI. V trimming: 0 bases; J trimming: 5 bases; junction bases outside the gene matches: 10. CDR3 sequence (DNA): TGTGCCAGCTCACCACCTGGAGGCAGCGGGAGGTCGGAGACCCAGTACTTC. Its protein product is CASSPPGGSGRSETQYF.

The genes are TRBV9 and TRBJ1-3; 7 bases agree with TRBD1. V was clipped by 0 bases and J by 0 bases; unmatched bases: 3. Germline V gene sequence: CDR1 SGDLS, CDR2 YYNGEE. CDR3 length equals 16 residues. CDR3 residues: CASSVADRSSGNTIYF. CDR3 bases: TGTGCCAGCAGCGTAGCGGACAGGAGCTCTGGAAACACCATATATTTT.

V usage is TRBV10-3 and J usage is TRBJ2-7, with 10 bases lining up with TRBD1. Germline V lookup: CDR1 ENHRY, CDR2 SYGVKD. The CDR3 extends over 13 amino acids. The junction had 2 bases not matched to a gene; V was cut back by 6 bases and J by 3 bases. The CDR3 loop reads CAISRTGGYEQYF. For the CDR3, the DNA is TGTGCCATCAGCCGGACAGGGGGCTACGAGCAGTACTTC.

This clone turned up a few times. The DNA for the CDR3 is TGCAGCGTTGGTGACTCCGGGGGGAACACTGAAGCTTTCTTT. Its protein is CSVGDSGGNTEAFF. The chain uses TRBV29-1 and TRBJ1-1; tentatively, D is TRBD1 (5 bases). CDR1 and CDR2 (germline): SQVTM, ANQGSEA. V was cut by 4 bases and J by 1 base, with 13 bases left in between. The CDR3 runs to 14 residues. Full variable domain (missing parts from reference TRBV29-1 and TRBJ1-1): SAVISQKPSRDICQRGTSLTIQCQVDSQVTMMFWYRQQPGQSLTLIATANQGSEATYESGFVIDKFPISRPNLTFSTLTVSNMSPEDSSIYLCSVGDSGGNTEAFFGQGTRLTVV.

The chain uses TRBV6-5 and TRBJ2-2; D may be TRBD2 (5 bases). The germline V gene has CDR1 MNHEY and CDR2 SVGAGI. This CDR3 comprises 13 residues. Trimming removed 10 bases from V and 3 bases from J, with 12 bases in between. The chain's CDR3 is CATRERHTGELFF. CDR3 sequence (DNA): TGTGCCACTCGAGAGCGGCACACCGGGGAGCTGTTTTTT.

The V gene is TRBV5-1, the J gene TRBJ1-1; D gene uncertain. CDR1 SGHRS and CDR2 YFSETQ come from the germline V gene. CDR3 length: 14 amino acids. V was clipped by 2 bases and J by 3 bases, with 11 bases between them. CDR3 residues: CASSLLGSDTEAFF. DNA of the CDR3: TGCGCCAGCAGCTTACTAGGAAGCGACACTGAAGCTTTCTTT.

The CDR3 is CASSLRLAGGQDTQYF. In DNA form, the CDR3 reads TGTGCCAGCAGTCTGAGACTAGCGGGAGGGCAAGATACGCAGTATTTT. The chain recombines TRBV27 with TRBJ2-3, with 14 bases lining up with TRBD2. The V gene's germline CDR1 is MNHEY and CDR2 SMNVEV (reference sequence). Trimming cost V 5 bases and J 5 bases; bases outside gene matches: 6. This CDR3 comprises 16 residues.

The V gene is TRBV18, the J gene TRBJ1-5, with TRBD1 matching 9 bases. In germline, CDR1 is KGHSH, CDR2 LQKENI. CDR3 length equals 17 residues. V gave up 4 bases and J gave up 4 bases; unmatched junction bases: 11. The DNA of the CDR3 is TGTGCCAGCTCACTCTCCACCGGGACAGGGTCTAATCAGCCCCAGCATTTT. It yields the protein CASSLSTGTGSNQPQHF.

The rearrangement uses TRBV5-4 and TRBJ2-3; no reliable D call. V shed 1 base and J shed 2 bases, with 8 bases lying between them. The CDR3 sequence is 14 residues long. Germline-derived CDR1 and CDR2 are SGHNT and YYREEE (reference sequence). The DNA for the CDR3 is TGTGCCAGCAGCTTGTCCCTAATCACAGATACGCAGTATTTT. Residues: CASSLSLITDTQYF.

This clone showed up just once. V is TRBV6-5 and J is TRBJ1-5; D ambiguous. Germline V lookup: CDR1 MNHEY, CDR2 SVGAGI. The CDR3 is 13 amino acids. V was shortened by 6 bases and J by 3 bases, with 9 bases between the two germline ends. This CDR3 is CASSRSNNQPQHF. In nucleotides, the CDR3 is TGTGCCAGCAGCCGGAGTAACAATCAGCCCCAGCATTTT.

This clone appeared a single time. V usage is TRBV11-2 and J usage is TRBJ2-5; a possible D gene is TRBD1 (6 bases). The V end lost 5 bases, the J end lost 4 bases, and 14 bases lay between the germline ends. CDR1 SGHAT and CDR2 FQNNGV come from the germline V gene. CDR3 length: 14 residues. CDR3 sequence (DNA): TGTGCCAGCAGCCCCTGGACAGAGAGAGAGACCCAGTACTTC. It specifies CASSPWTERETQYF.

The CDR3 loop is CASSPGAGEKLFF. CDR3 nucleotide sequence: TGTGCCAGCTCACCAGGGGCTGGTGAAAAACTGTTTTTT. The V and J genes are TRBV18 and TRBJ1-4; TRBD1 is a possible D gene (5 bases). The CDR3 loop spans 13 amino acids. Trimming shortened V by 2 bases and J by 7 bases, and 8 bases separated the two germline ends. Germline V gene sequence: CDR1 KGHSH, CDR2 LQKENI. Combining the CDR3 with reference TRBV18 and TRBJ1-4 gives the whole variable domain NAGVMQNPRHLVRRRGQEARLRCSPMKGHSHVYWYRQLPEEGLKFMVYLQKENIIDESGMPKERFSAEFPKEGPSILRIQQVVRGDSAAYFCASSPGAGEKLFFGSGTQLSVL.

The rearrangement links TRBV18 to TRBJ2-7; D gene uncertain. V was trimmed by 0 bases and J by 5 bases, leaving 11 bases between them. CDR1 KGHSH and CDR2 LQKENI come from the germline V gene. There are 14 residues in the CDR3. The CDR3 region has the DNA TGTGCCAGCTCACCACCGAGTCCCCGTCACGAGCAGTACTTC. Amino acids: CASSPPSPRHEQYF. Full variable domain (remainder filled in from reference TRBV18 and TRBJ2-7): NAGVMQNPRHLVRRRGQEARLRCSPMKGHSHVYWYRQLPEEGLKFMVYLQKENIIDESGMPKERFSAEFPKEGPSILRIQQVVRGDSAAYFCASSPPSPRHEQYFGPGTRLTVT.

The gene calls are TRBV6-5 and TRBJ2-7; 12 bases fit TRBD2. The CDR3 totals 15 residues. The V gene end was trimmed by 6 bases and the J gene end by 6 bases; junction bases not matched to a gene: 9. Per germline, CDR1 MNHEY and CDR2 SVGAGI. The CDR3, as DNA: TGTGCCAGCAGCTACGGACTAGCGGGGTTCAGCGAGCAGTACTTC. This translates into CASSYGLAGFSEQYF.

CDR3 residues: CASTRGGYTDTQYF. The CDR3 coding sequence is TGTGCCAGCACCCGCGGCGGGTACACAGATACGCAGTATTTT. This chain uses TRBV2 with TRBJ2-3; D possibly corresponds to TRBD2 (5 bases). The V end lost 7 bases, the J end lost 2 bases, and 13 bases lay between the germline ends. The CDR3 extends over 14 amino acids. From germline, CDR1 is SNHLY and CDR2 FYNNEI.

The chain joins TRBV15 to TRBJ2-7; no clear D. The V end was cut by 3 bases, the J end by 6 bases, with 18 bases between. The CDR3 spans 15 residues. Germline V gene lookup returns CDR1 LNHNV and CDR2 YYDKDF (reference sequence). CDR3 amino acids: CATSRGHVGVGEQYF. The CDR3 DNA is TGTGCCACCAGCAGGGGCCATGTGGGCGTGGGCGAGCAGTACTTC.

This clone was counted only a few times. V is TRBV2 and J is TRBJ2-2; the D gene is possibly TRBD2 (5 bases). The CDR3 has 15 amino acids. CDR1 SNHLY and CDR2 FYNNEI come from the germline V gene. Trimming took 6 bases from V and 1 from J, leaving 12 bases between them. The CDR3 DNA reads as TGTGCCAGCAGGAGGGCAGAAATGAACACCGGGGAGCTGTTTTTT. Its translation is CASRRAEMNTGELFF.

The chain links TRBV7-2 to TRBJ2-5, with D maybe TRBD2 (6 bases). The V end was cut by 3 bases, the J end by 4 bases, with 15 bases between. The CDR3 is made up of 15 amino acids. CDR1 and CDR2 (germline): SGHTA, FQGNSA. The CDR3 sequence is CASSFAAGPGETQYF. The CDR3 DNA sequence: TGTGCCAGCAGCTTCGCGGCGGGGCCGGGAGAGACCCAGTACTTC.